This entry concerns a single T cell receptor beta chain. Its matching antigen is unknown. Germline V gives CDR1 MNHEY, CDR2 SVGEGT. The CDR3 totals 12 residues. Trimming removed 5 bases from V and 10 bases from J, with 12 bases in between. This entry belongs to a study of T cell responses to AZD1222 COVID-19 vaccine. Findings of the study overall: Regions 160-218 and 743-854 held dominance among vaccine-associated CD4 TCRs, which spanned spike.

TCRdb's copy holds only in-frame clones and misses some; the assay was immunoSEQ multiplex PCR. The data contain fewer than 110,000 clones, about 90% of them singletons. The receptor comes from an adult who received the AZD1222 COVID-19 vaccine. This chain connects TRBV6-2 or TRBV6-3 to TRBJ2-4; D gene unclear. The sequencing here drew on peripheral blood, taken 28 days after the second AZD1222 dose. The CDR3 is CASSLYQAIQYF. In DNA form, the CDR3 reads TGTGCCAGCAGTCTCTACCAAGCGATTCAGTACTTC.